The 5 T cell receptor beta chains below were found in one sample sequenced in a study of T cells after posttransplantation cyclophosphamide. Methotrexate plus calcineurin inhibitor accompanied controls' myeloablative marrow transplants; sampling was 1 year later. Here immunoSEQ multiplex PCR was the method, and the copy in TCRdb shows in-frame clones only, minus some. The sample records almost 10,000 clones, roughly 90% being singletons. The source was PBMCs, collected 430 to 450 days after allogeneic stem cell transplant with calcineurin inhibitor and methotrexate. The receptors stem from a male patient aged 45-60 years who received an allogeneic stem cell transplant from an unrelated donor, was CMV-positive, and had chronic GVHD only. Part of the T cell pool may stem from the graft donor.

The genes are TRBV4-2 and TRBJ2-7; weak D call: TRBD2 (6 bases). From germline, CDR1 is LGHNA and CDR2 YNFKEQ. The CDR3 runs to 15 residues. The V end was cut by 4 bases, the J end by 0 bases, with 13 bases between. CDR3 nucleotides: TGTGCCAGCAGCCCGGCGCGGGGACTCTCCTACGAGCAGTACTTC. Protein sequence: CASSPARGLSYEQYF.

This rearrangement joins TRBV28 to TRBJ2-7; 7 positions match TRBD1. The junction had 5 bases not matched to a gene; V was cut back by 7 bases and J by 2 bases. This CDR3 is 13 amino acids long. Germline V gene lookup returns CDR1 MDHEN and CDR2 SYDVKM. CDR3: CASTWTGTYEQYF. The CDR3 DNA reads TGTGCCAGCACCTGGACAGGAACCTACGAGCAGTACTTC.

The rearrangement links TRBV27 to TRBJ2-7; 7 bases match TRBD2. CDR3 length: 15 amino acids. CDR1 is MNHEY and CDR2 is SMNVEV in the germline V gene (reference sequence). Losses at the gene ends were 2 bases for V and 2 bases for J; bases not matched to a gene: 6. The CDR3 loop is CASSLRLADPYEQYF. Written as DNA, the CDR3 is TGTGCCAGCAGTTTAAGGCTAGCGGACCCCTACGAGCAGTACTTC.

The V and J genes are TRBV28 and TRBJ2-1, with 11 bases matching TRBD2. J gave up 10 bases and V 5 bases, and 7 bases lay outside the gene matches. Germline V gene lookup returns CDR1 MDHEN and CDR2 SYDVKM. The CDR3 runs to 14 residues. CDR3 loop: CASSELAGVGEQFF. CDR3 in DNA: TGTGCCAGCAGTGAACTAGCGGGAGTGGGAGAGCAGTTCTTC.

This sequence joins TRBV11-3 and TRBJ1-1, with a tentative D call TRBD1 (6 bases). The length of the CDR3 is 12 residues. V gave up 3 bases and J gave up 11 bases, with 13 bases separating them. From germline, CDR1 is SGHNT and CDR2 YENEEA. CDR3 sequence (DNA): TGTGCCAGCAGCTTGGAGGATCAGGGGGCTTTCTTT. Residues: CASSLEDQGAFF.